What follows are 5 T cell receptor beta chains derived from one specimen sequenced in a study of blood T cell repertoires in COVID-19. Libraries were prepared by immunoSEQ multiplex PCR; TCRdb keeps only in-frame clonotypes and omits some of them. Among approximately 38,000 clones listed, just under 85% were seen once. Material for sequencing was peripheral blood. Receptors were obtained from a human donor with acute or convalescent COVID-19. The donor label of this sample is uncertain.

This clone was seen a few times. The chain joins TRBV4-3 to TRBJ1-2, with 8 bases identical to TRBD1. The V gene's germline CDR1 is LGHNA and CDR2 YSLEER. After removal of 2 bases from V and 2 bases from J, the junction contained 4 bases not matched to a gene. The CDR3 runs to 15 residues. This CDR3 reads CASSQRTGINYGYTF. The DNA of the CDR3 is TGCGCCAGCAGCCAACGGACAGGGATAAACTATGGCTACACCTTC.

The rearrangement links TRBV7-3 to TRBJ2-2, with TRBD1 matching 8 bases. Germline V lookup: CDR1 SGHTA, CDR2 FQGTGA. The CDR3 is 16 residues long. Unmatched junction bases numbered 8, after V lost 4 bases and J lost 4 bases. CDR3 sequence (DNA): TGTGCCAGCAGCTCGTCGACAGGGGAGTTCACCGGGGAGCTGTTTTTT. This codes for CASSSSTGEFTGELFF.

CDR3 nucleotide sequence: TGCAGCGGGAGACAGGGTTTAGAGACCCAGTACTTC. It translates to CSGRQGLETQYF. The chain combines TRBV29-1 with TRBJ2-5; 7 bases match TRBD1. This CDR3 region has 12 residues. The V gene's germline CDR1 is SQVTM and CDR2 ANQGSEA. After removal of 7 bases from V and 4 bases from J, the junction contained 6 bases not matched to a gene.

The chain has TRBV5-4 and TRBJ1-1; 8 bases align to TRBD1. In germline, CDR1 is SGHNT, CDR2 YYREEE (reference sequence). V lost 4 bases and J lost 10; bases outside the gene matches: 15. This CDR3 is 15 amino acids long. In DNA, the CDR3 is TGTGCCAGCAGCCGTACCGGGACAGGTCATCCGAGAGCTTTCTTT. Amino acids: CASSRTGTGHPRAFF.

The CDR3 spells CASSPGQANSPLHF. The CDR3 coding sequence is TGTGCCAGCAGTCCGGGACAGGCAAATTCACCCCTCCACTTT. J is TRBJ1-6 and V is TRBV7-3, with 8 bases that match TRBD1. The ends lost 6 bases at V and 7 bases at J; junction bases unmatched: 5. Germline CDR1 and CDR2: SGHTA and FQGTGA. The CDR3 sequence is 14 residues long.